This T cell receptor (beta chain) comes out of a study of regulatory T cells in long-lasting Graves disease. Broader study findings: Persistent patients shared thousands of public clonotypes among themselves. Newly diagnosed patients shared fewer, at about a thousand.

HTBI primers from iRepertoire and Arm-PCR of CDR3 regions yielded the TCR beta libraries. Using its own MiXCR run on the multiplex PCR reads, TCRdb lists one record per CDR3 protein. This repertoire shows more than 450,000 distinct CDR3 sequences, about 17% found once; its top ten account for 12%. Time point of the sample: newly diagnosed GD, antithyroid drugs for less than 3 months. With RNA extracted from PBMCs as input, the TCR library was made. Germline V CDR1 and CDR2: MDHEN, SYDVKM. Trimming left V 4 bases short and J 1 base short, with 14 bases between. The CDR3 covers 15 residues. This clonotype showed up many times. Its cognate antigen is unknown. The same sample was also used in a study of T cells in Graves' hyperthyroidism and ophthalmopathy. From that study: Based on clinical symptoms, serum thyroxine and TRAb, thyroid ultrasound and orbital computed tomography, diagnoses were reached.

The source of this sequence is a man between 40 and 49 years old with Graves disease. V is TRBV28 and J is TRBJ2-7; possibly TRBD2 for D (5 bases). The starting material was peripheral blood mononuclear cells (PBMCs), obtained at new diagnosis, from a patient treated with antithyroid drugs. CDR3 DNA sequence: TGTGCCAGCAGTTCAAAGCGGACGGCTTCCTACGAGCAGTACTTC. Translating it yields CASSSKRTASYEQYF.